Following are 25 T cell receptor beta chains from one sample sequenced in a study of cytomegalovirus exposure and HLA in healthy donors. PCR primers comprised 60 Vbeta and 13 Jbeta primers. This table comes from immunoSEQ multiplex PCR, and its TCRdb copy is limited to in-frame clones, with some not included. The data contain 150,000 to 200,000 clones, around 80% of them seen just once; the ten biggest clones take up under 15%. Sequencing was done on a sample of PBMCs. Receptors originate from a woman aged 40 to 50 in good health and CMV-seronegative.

The CDR3 coding sequence is TGTGCCAGCAGAGGGGGAAAGGATGGCTACACCTTC. Translated: CASRGGKDGYTF. The chain has TRBV6-5 and TRBJ1-2; D possibly corresponds to TRBD1 (6 bases). The V end was cut by 6 bases, the J end by 6 bases, with 11 bases between. This CDR3 contains 12 residues. From germline, CDR1 is MNHEY and CDR2 SVGAGI.

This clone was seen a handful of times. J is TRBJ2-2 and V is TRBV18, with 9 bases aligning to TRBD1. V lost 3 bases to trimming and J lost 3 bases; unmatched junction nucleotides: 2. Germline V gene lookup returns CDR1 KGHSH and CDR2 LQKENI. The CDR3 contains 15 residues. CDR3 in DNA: TGTGCCAGCTCACCCGGGACAGGGTACACCGGGGAGCTGTTTTTT. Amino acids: CASSPGTGYTGELFF. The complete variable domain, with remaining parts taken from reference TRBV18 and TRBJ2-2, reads NAGVMQNPRHLVRRRGQEARLRCSPMKGHSHVYWYRQLPEEGLKFMVYLQKENIIDESGMPKERFSAEFPKEGPSILRIQQVVRGDSAAYFCASSPGTGYTGELFFGEGSRLTVL.

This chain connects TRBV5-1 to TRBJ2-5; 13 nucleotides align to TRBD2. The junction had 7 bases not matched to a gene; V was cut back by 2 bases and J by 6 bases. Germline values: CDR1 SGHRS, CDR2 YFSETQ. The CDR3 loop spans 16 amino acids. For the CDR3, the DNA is TGCGCCAGCAGCTTTTCACTAGCGGGGGGGATGAAGACCCAGTACTTC. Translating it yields CASSFSLAGGMKTQYF.

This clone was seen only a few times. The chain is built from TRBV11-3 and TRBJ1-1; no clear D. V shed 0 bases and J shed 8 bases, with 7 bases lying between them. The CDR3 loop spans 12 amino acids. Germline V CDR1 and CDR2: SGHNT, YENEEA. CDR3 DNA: TGTGCCAGCAGCTTAGATCCTCAGGAAGCTTTCTTT. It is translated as CASSLDPQEAFF. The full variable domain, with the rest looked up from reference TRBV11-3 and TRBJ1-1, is EAGVVQSPRYKIIEKKQPVAFWCNPISGHNTLYWYLQNLGQGPELLIRYENEEAVDDSQLPKDRFSAERLKGVDSTLKIQPAELGDSAVYLCASSLDPQEAFFGQGTRLTVV.

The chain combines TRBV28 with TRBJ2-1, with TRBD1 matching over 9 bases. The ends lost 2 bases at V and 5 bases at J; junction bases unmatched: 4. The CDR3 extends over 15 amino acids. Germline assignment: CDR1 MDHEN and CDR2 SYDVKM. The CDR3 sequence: CASSLNRGLNNEQFF. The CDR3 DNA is TGTGCCAGCAGTTTAAACAGGGGGCTTAACAATGAGCAGTTCTTC.

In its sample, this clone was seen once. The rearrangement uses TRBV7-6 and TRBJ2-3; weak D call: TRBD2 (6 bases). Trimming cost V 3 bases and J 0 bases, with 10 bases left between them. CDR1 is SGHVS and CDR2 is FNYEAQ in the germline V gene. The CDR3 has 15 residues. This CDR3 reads CASSLGGTSTDTQYF. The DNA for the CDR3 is TGTGCCAGCAGCTTGGGCGGGACTAGCACAGATACGCAGTATTTT.

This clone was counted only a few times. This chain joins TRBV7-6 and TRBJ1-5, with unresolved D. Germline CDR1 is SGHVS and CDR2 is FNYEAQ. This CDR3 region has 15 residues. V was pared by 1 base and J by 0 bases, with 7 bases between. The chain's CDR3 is CASSLDGNSNQPQHF. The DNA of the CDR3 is TGTGCCAGCAGCTTAGACGGGAATAGCAATCAGCCCCAGCATTTT.

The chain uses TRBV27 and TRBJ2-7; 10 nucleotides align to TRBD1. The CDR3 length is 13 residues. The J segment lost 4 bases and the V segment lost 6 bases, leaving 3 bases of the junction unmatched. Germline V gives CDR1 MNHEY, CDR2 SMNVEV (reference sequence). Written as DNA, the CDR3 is TGTGCCAGCAGGGGACAGGGGTGGTACGAGCAGTACTTC. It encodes CASRGQGWYEQYF.

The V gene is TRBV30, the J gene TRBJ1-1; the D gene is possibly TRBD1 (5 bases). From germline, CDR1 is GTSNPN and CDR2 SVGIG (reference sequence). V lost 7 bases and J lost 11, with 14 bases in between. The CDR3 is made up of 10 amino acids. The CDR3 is CALVWGRAFF. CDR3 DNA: TGTGCCTTGGTTTGGGGCAGGGCTTTCTTT.

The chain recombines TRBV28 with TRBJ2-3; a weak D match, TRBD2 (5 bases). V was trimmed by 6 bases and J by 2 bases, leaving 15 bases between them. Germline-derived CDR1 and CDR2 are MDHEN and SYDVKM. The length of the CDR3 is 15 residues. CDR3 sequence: CASSQSSGLTDTQYF. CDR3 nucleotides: TGTGCCAGCAGCCAAAGCAGCGGACTCACAGATACGCAGTATTTT.

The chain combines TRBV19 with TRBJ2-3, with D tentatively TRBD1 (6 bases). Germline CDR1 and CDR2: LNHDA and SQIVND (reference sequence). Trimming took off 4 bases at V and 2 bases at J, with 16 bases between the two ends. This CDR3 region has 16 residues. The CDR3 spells CASSRPWTDHTDTQYF. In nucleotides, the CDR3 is TGTGCCAGTAGTAGGCCGTGGACAGATCACACAGATACGCAGTATTTT. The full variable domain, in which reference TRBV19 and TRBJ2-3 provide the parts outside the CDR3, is DGGITQSPKYLFRKEGQNVTLSCEQNLNHDAMYWYRQDPGQGLRLIYYSQIVNDFQKGDIAEGYSVSREKKESFPLTVTSAQKNPTAFYLCASSRPWTDHTDTQYFGPGTRLTVL.

The CDR3 loop reads CASSLVGGPNEQFF. The CDR3 region has the DNA TGCGCCAGCAGCTTGGTGGGGGGTCCGAATGAGCAGTTCTTC. The chain has TRBV5-1 and TRBJ2-1; D possibly corresponds to TRBD2 (6 bases). CDR1 and CDR2 from the germline V gene are SGHRS and YFSETQ. Trimming left V 0 bases short and J 7 bases short, with 11 bases between. This CDR3 comprises 14 residues.

CDR3 DNA: TGTGCCAGCAGTCTAAGACAAGGGACTAGCGGGAGGCCACACGAGCAGTACTTC. Its protein product is CASSLRQGTSGRPHEQYF. V and J are TRBV27 and TRBJ2-7; 15 nucleotides match TRBD2. The CDR3 has 18 residues. Losses at the gene ends were 5 bases for V and 5 bases for J; bases not matched to a gene: 13. Germline V gives CDR1 MNHEY, CDR2 SMNVEV (reference sequence).

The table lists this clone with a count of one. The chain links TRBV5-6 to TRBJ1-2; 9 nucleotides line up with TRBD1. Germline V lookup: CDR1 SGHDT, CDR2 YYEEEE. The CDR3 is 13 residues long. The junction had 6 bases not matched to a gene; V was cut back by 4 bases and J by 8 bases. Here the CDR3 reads CASSPQGAWGYTF. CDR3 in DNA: TGTGCCAGCAGCCCACAGGGGGCCTGGGGCTACACCTTC.

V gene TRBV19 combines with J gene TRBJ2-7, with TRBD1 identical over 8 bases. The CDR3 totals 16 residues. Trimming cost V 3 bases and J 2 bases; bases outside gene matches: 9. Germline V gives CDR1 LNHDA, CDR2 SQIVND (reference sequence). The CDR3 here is CASSILPGQVPYEQYF. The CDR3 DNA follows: TGTGCCAGTAGTATCCTCCCGGGACAGGTACCCTACGAGCAGTACTTC.

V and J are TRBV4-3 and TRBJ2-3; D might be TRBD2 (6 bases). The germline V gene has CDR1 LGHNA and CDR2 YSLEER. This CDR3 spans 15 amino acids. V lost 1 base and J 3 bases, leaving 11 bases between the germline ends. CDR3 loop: CASSQAAGWTDTQYF. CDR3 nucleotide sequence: TGCGCCAGCAGCCAAGCCGCGGGGTGGACAGATACGCAGTATTTT.

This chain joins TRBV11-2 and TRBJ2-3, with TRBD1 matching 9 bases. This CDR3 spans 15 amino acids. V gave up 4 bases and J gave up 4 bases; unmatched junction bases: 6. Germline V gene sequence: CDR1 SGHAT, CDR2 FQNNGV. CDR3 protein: CASSYNRGPADTQYF. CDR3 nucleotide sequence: TGTGCCAGCAGCTATAACAGGGGGCCGGCAGATACGCAGTATTTT.

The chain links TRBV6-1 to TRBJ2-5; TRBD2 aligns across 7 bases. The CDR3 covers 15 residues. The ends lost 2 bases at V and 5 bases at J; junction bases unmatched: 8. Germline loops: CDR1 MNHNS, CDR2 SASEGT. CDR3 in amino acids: CASSERTAGGETQYF. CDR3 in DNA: TGTGCCAGCAGTGAAAGGACCGCCGGGGGGGAGACCCAGTACTTC.

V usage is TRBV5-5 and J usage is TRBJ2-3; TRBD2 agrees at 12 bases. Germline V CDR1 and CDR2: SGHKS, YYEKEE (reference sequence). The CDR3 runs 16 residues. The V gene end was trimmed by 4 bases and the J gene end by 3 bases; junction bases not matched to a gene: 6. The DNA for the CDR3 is TGTGCCAGCAGCAGTGGACTAGCGGGATTTACAGATACGCAGTATTTT. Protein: CASSSGLAGFTDTQYF.

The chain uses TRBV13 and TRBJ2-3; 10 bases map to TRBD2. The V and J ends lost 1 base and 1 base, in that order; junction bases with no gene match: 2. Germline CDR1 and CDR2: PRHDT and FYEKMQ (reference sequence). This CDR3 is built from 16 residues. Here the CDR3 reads CASSLEGLAGTDTQYF. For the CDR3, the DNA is TGTGCCAGCAGCTTAGAAGGACTAGCGGGCACAGATACGCAGTATTTT.

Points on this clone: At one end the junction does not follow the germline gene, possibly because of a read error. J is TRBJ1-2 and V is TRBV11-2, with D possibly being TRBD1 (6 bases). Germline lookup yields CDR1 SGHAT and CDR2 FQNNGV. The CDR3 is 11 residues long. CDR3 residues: CASSYREKSNF. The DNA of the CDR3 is TGTGCCAGCAGCTACAGGGAAAAGTCGAACTTC.

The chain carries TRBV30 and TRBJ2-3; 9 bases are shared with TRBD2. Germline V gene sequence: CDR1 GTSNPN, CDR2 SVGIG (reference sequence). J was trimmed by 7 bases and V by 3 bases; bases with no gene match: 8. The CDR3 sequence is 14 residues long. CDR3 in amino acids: CAWRGAGGRNTQYF. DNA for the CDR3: TGTGCCTGGAGAGGGGCGGGGGGGCGGAATACGCAGTATTTT.

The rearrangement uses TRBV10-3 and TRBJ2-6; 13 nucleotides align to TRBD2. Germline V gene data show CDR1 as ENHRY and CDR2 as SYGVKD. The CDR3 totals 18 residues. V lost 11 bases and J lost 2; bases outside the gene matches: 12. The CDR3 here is CAVSVTSGRAAGANVLTF. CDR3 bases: TGTGCCGTCTCGGTTACTAGCGGGAGGGCCGCTGGGGCCAACGTCCTGACTTTC.

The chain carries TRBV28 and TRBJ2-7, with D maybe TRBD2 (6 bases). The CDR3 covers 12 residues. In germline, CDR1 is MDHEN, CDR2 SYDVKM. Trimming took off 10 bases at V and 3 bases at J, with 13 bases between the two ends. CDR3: CAIRNGGYEQYF. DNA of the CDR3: TGTGCCATCCGGAACGGGGGCTACGAGCAGTACTTC.

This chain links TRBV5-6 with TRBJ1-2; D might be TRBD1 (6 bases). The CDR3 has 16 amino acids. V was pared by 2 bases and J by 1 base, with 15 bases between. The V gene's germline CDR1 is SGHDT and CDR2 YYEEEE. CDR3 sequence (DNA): TGTGCCAGCAGCTTATGGACAGCACATAATAACTATGGCTACACCTTC. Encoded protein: CASSLWTAHNNYGYTF.